This T cell receptor (beta chain) appears in the sequencing data of a study of T cells after yellow fever vaccination. About the research overall: Those fractions that held only low numbers of cells were prepared using the SMART-Seq v4 Ultra Low Input RNA kit.

TCRdb re-called the 5' RACE reads with MiXCR, one entry per CDR3 protein. The table has approximately 600,000 distinct CDR3 sequences, 9% to 15% seen once. Study outcomes and limitations: The appearance of a small share of clonotypes in both CD4 and CD8 compartments was observed.

This CDR3 is built from 16 residues. The germline V gene has CDR1 SGHVS and CDR2 FNYEAQ. V was pared by 0 bases and J by 9 bases, with 18 bases between. As concerns this clonotype: No antigen is known for it.

The sample was PBMCs, taken on the day of the yellow fever booster vaccination. The chain uses TRBV7-6 and TRBJ2-1, with D uncertain. The source is a man aged 25 to 45 who received the YFV17D yellow fever vaccine. CDR3: CASSLAVPSLGGEQFF. The CDR3 region has the DNA TGTGCCAGCAGCTTAGCGGTCCCGAGTTTAGGCGGTGAGCAGTTCTTC.